The rows below give T cell receptor beta chains drawn from one sample of a study of shared clonotypes between healthy human individuals. Generated by immunoSEQ multiplex PCR, the TCRdb table keeps only in-frame clones and is missing some. This sample has over 2 million clones, with less than 95% found just once. The sequenced sample was naive CD8+ T cells sorted from blood. The receptors originated from a man aged 18 to 29 in good health. The CDR3 runs from the conserved cysteine through the conserved F or W. The D gene is left open where the match is weak. The size field is filled for only some rows; it gives once, few, many or a size class.

-	14	-	TRBV6-1	TRBJ1-4	TGTGCCAGCAGTGAATGGGGTCCTAATGAAAAACTGTTTTTT	CASSEWGPNEKLFF
-	13	-	TRBV14	TRBJ2-7	TGTGCCAGCAGCCCCCTCGGGGACGCGGGGCAGTACTTC	CASSPLGDAGQYF
-	15	-	TRBV4-1	TRBJ1-1	TGCGCCAGCAGCCAAGGGCGGGAGGGTCGGACTGAAGCTTTCTTT	CASSQGREGRTEAFF
once	14	TRBD1	TRBV7-6	TRBJ2-7	TGTGCCAGCAGTCGAGGGACAGGGTCCTACGAGCAGTACTTC	CASSRGTGSYEQYF
-	15	-	TRBV4-3	TRBJ2-7	TGCGCCAGCAGCGTGTTCGGCGGGGGCAGGTACGAGCAGTACTTC	CASSVFGGGRYEQYF
-	14	-	TRBV2	TRBJ2-2	TGTGCCAGCAGCGATACAGAGAACACCGGGGAGCTGTTTTTT	CASSDTENTGELFF
-	10	-	TRBV6-1	TRBJ2-7	TGTGCCAGCTCTGACGGCGAGCAGTACTTC	CASSDGEQYF
-	14	-	TRBV2	TRBJ1-1	TGTGCCAGCAGTGGGGGACCGATGAACACTGAAGCTTTCTTT	CASSGGPMNTEAFF
-	13	-	TRBV11-2	TRBJ2-5	TGTGCCAGCAGCTTCTCAGGGGCAGAGACCCAGTACTTC	CASSFSGAETQYF
-	16	TRBD1	TRBV6-6	TRBJ1-4	TGTGCCAGTACTAATAGGGGGACAGGTGCTAATGAAAAACTGTTTTTT	CASTNRGTGANEKLFF
-	15	-	TRBV4-2	TRBJ1-1	TGTGCCAGCAGCCCCGAGGGGGGATCCGGCACTGAAGCTTTCTTT	CASSPEGGSGTEAFF
-	14	-	TRBV7-9	TRBJ2-5	TGTGCCAGCAGCCCCATTCTAGGGGAAGAGACCCAGTACTTC	CASSPILGEETQYF
-	16	-	TRBV6-4	TRBJ2-1	TGTGCCAGCAGTGACTACGCGGAGAGCAGCCACAATGAGCAGTTCTTC	CASSDYAESSHNEQFF
-	14	-	TRBV25-1	TRBJ2-3	TGTGCCAGCAGTGAATATCTCCGCACAGATACGCAGTATTTT	CASSEYLRTDTQYF
-	12	-	TRBV10-2	TRBJ2-2	TGCGCCAGCAGAGACGGGGTCGGGGAGCTGTTTTTT	CASRDGVGELFF
-	13	-	TRBV4-1	TRBJ2-7	TGCGCCAGCAGCGACCGACCCTCCTACGAGCAGTACTTC	CASSDRPSYEQYF
-	14	-	TRBV15	TRBJ1-1	TGTGCCACCAGCAGAGATCTTGCGAACACTGAAGCTTTCTTT	CATSRDLANTEAFF
-	15	TRBD1	TRBV27	TRBJ2-1	TGTGCCAGCGGCCCTGGGACAGACCCCTACAATGAGCAGTTCTTC	CASGPGTDPYNEQFF
-	13	TRBD1	TRBV5-1	TRBJ1-2	TGCGCCAGCAGCCCGGGAGGGACAGACCTACCCACCTTC	CASSPGGTDLPTF
-	13	-	TRBV30	TRBJ2-5	TGTGCCTGGAGTGGGCAGTTGGGAGAGACCCAGTACTTC	CAWSGQLGETQYF
-	12	-	TRBV10-3	TRBJ1-2	TGTGCCATCATGCGTCAGAACTATGGCTACACCTTC	CAIMRQNYGYTF
-	13	-	TRBV29-1	TRBJ2-7	TGCAGCGTTGAAGAAAACGGAGGGTACGAGCAGTACTTC	CSVEENGGYEQYF
-	15	TRBD2	TRBV29-1	TRBJ2-2	TGCAGCGTTGAACGGAGCGGGAGTAACACCGGGGAGCTGTTTTTT	CSVERSGSNTGELFF
-	14	-	TRBV10-3	TRBJ1-2	TGTGCCATCAGTGAGGCGACAAGCTACTATGGCTACACCTTC	CAISEATSYYGYTF
-	17	-	TRBV19	TRBJ2-3	TGTGCCAGTAGTATAGGGACGGGAAGGGGAAACACAGATACGCAGTATTTT	CASSIGTGRGNTDTQYF
-	13	-	TRBV19	TRBJ2-2	TGTGCCAGTAGTATCGGGGATCCCGGGGAGCTGTTTTTT	CASSIGDPGELFF
-	13	-	TRBV4-3	TRBJ2-7	TGCGCCAGCAGCCAAGACGAGAGCTACGAGCAGTACTTC	CASSQDESYEQYF
-	14	TRBD2	TRBV9	TRBJ2-7	TGTGCCAGCAGCCCGACTAGCGGGCCCTACGAGCAGTACTTC	CASSPTSGPYEQYF
-	14	TRBD2	TRBV5-6	TRBJ2-1	TGTGCCAGCAGCTTGGGACTAGCGGGTAATGAGCAGTTCTTC	CASSLGLAGNEQFF
-	15	-	TRBV7-9	TRBJ2-2	TGTGCCAGCAGCCGGGGACCATATTACACCGGGGAGCTGTTTTTT	CASSRGPYYTGELFF
-	17	TRBD2	TRBV27	TRBJ2-3	TGTGCCAGCAGTTCGATAGCGGGAGGCAGGGGAACAGATACGCAGTATTTT	CASSSIAGGRGTDTQYF
-	14	-	TRBV6-5	TRBJ1-6	TGTGCCAGCAGTTTGGACGGACCGAATTCACCCCTCCACTTT	CASSLDGPNSPLHF
-	12	-	TRBV7-9	TRBJ2-1	TGTGCCAGCAGCTTAGTTTTCCATGAGCAGTTCTTC	CASSLVFHEQFF
-	14	-	TRBV6-5	TRBJ2-1	TGTGCCAGCAGTACACCCGACACTTACAATGAGCAGTTCTTC	CASSTPDTYNEQFF
-	14	TRBD1	TRBV2	TRBJ2-7	TGTGCCAGCAACCTCCGGGACAGCACCTACGAGCAGTACTTC	CASNLRDSTYEQYF
-	13	-	TRBV11-2	TRBJ2-7	TGTGCCAGCTCGGACGGAGCCTTCTACGAGCAGTACTTC	CASSDGAFYEQYF
-	15	TRBD2	TRBV9	TRBJ2-7	TGTGCCAGCAGCGTAGGTCTAGCGGGGACCTACGAGCAGTACTTC	CASSVGLAGTYEQYF
-	11	-	TRBV20-1	TRBJ2-1	TGCAGTGCCAGGGCCCTGAATGAGCAGTTCTTC	CSARALNEQFF
-	16	-	TRBV21-1	TRBJ1-1	TGTGCCAGCAGCAAAGGCTACAGGGGGAGGGACACTGAAGCTTTCTTT	CASSKGYRGRDTEAFF
-	14	-	TRBV6-5	TRBJ2-7	TGTGCCAGCAGTTACTCTGGGGTCACCTACGAGCAGTACTTC	CASSYSGVTYEQYF
-	15	TRBD2	TRBV5-4	TRBJ2-2	TGTGCCAGCCATAGCGGGCCCGCGAACACCGGGGAGCTGTTTTTT	CASHSGPANTGELFF
-	14	-	TRBV15	TRBJ2-4	TGTGCCACCACCAGGACGGGACACGAAAACATTCAGTACTTC	CATTRTGHENIQYF
-	13	TRBD1	TRBV10-2	TRBJ1-1	TGCGCCAGCAGTGCGACAGGGGAGACTGAAGCTTTCTTT	CASSATGETEAFF
-	19	TRBD2	TRBV18	TRBJ2-3	TGTGCCAGCTCATTTTCAACCCCCCCCGGGACTAGTACCGCGGCTACGCAGTATTTT	CASSFSTPPGTSTAATQYF
-	14	TRBD2	TRBV7-8	TRBJ2-7	TGTGCCAGCAGCTCGGGGACTATCTCCTACGAGCAGTACTTC	CASSSGTISYEQYF
-	13	-	TRBV7-2	TRBJ2-5	TGTGCCAGCAGCAGTAGTAACCAAGAGACCCAGTACTTC	CASSSSNQETQYF
-	12	TRBD1	TRBV13	TRBJ1-1	TGTGCCAGCAGCTTATCAGGGGGTGAAGCTTTCTTT	CASSLSGGEAFF
-	15	TRBD1	TRBV5-4	TRBJ2-7	TGTGCCAGCAGCTCCCCGGGACAGGGAACCGCCGAGCAGTACTTC	CASSSPGQGTAEQYF
-	13	-	TRBV27	TRBJ2-6	TGTGCCTGTCGCGGCTCTGGGGCCAACGTCCTGACTTTC	CACRGSGANVLTF
-	14	-	TRBV11-2	TRBJ1-1	TGTGCCAGCAGCTTAGAGTCAGGCAGCACTGAAGCTTTCTTT	CASSLESGSTEAFF